The 22 T cell receptor beta chains below were found in one sample sequenced in a study of shared clonotypes between healthy human individuals. Method: immunoSEQ multiplex PCR; TCRdb's copy keeps in-frame clones and lacks some. In the table there are hundreds of thousands of clones, around 78% of which are singletons. The material sequenced was memory CD4+ T cells sorted from blood. The subset is: CD45RA-negative fraction. The source is a woman in her 30s in good health.

J is TRBJ2-1 and V is TRBV7-7; D is possibly TRBD2 (6 bases). Germline V gene data show CDR1 as SSHAT and CDR2 as FNYEAQ (reference sequence). CDR3 size: 15 residues. Trimming took 1 base from V and 10 from J, leaving 17 bases between them. The CDR3: CASSLGLVGEAEQFF. For the CDR3, the DNA is TGTGCCAGCAGCTTAGGACTAGTCGGGGAGGCCGAGCAGTTCTTC. Variable domain in full (rest from reference TRBV7-7 and TRBJ2-1): GAGVSQSPRYKVTKRGQDVTLRCDPISSHATLYWYQQALGQGPEFLTYFNYEAQPDKSGLPSDRFSAERPEGSISTLTIQRTEQRDSAMYRCASSLGLVGEAEQFFGPGTRLTVL.

Only a few counts were recorded for this clone. CDR3: CASSYGERGSGYTF. The CDR3 DNA sequence: TGTGCCAGCAGTTACGGCGAAAGGGGAAGTGGCTACACCTTC. The chain carries TRBV6-5 and TRBJ1-2; a weak D match, TRBD1 (5 bases). The germline V and J ends were trimmed by 2 bases and 7 bases, with 14 bases remaining between them. The CDR3 spans 14 residues. Looked up from germline, CDR1 is MNHEY and CDR2 is SVGAGI.

V usage is TRBV28 and J usage is TRBJ2-7; D unclear. Deletions cut 5 bases from V and 4 bases from J, with 6 bases between. Germline V gene lookup returns CDR1 MDHEN and CDR2 SYDVKM. The length of the CDR3 is 11 residues. CDR3 DNA: TGTGCCAGCAGTCGCGTATACGAGCAGTACTTC. Its translation is CASSRVYEQYF.

The rearrangement joins TRBV2 to TRBJ2-7; TRBD1 matches at 7 bases. Germline assignment: CDR1 SNHLY and CDR2 FYNNEI. The CDR3 is 15 residues long. The V segment lost 7 bases and the J segment 2 bases; nucleotides outside the gene matches: 11. This chain's CDR3 is CASNRGRDSTYEQYF. As DNA, the CDR3 is TGTGCCAGCAACCGGGGCCGGGACAGTACCTACGAGCAGTACTTC.

This chain links TRBV6-4 with TRBJ1-1, with D uncertain. The CDR3 is 12 amino acids. Germline V lookup: CDR1 MRHNA, CDR2 SNTAGT. Trimming removed 0 bases at V and 14 bases at J, with 13 bases between. CDR3 loop: CASSDSGWEFFF. In DNA, the CDR3 is TGTGCCAGCAGTGACTCGGGGTGGGAATTCTTCTTT.

This rearrangement joins TRBV6-5 to TRBJ1-5, with a possible D match to TRBD1 (5 bases). Trimming removed 2 bases from V and 0 bases from J, with 8 bases in between. Germline CDR1 and CDR2: MNHEY and SVGAGI. The CDR3 is 15 residues long. The CDR3 is CASSYGGDSNQPQHF. CDR3 coding DNA: TGTGCCAGCAGTTACGGGGGGGATAGCAATCAGCCCCAGCATTTT.

The rearrangement links TRBV7-3 to TRBJ2-6; D is ambiguous. CDR1 and CDR2 from the germline V gene are SGHTA and FQGTGA. The V end was cut by 5 bases, the J end by 8 bases, with 16 bases between. This CDR3 region has 15 residues. Here the CDR3 reads CASSPSGATPNVLTF. The CDR3 nucleotides read TGTGCCAGCAGCCCCTCGGGCGCCACCCCCAACGTCCTGACTTTC.

This clone was recorded once. The chain couples TRBV19 to TRBJ2-7; 9 positions match TRBD2. J lost 0 bases, V lost 9 bases, and 9 bases had no gene match. Germline V CDR1 and CDR2: LNHDA, SQIVND (reference sequence). CDR3 length: 15 amino acids. The CDR3: CARLVAGENSYEQYF. CDR3 nucleotide sequence: TGTGCCAGGCTGGTAGCGGGAGAGAACTCCTACGAGCAGTACTTC.

V usage is TRBV29-1 and J usage is TRBJ2-7, with 9 bases matching TRBD1. The V segment lost 3 bases and the J segment 2 bases; nucleotides outside the gene matches: 5. CDR1 is SQVTM and CDR2 is ANQGSEA in the germline V gene. CDR3 length: 14 residues. CDR3: CSVDNGQGTYEQYF. CDR3 bases: TGCAGCGTTGATAACGGACAGGGGACCTACGAGCAGTACTTC.

V usage is TRBV5-4 and J usage is TRBJ1-6; a weak D match, TRBD1 (5 bases). CDR3 length: 12 residues. Trimming stripped 2 bases from V and 10 bases from J, with 7 bases between. The germline V gene encodes CDR1 SGHNT and CDR2 YYREEE (reference sequence). This chain's CDR3 is CASSFGDSPLHF. DNA for the CDR3: TGTGCCAGCAGCTTTGGGGACTCACCCCTCCACTTT.

The chain is built from TRBV4-1 and TRBJ1-5; TRBD1 is a possible D gene (6 bases). V shed 1 base and J shed 6 bases, with 13 bases lying between them. CDR3 length equals 15 residues. CDR1 and CDR2 (germline): MGHRA, YSYEKL. CDR3 residues: CASSQGGGPGQPQHF. The CDR3 DNA sequence: TGCGCCAGCAGCCAAGGTGGGGGGCCGGGTCAGCCCCAGCATTTT.

The chain combines TRBV10-1 with TRBJ2-7; unclear D gene. V was cut by 6 bases and J by 4 bases, with 7 bases left in between. CDR3 size: 11 residues. Per germline, CDR1 WNHNN and CDR2 SYGVQD (reference sequence). CDR3 region: CASSKGYEQYF. The CDR3 DNA reads as TGCGCCAGCAGCAAGGGTTACGAGCAGTACTTC.

This chain connects TRBV5-1 to TRBJ2-5; 8 bases line up with TRBD1. Germline V lookup: CDR1 SGHRS, CDR2 YFSETQ. The CDR3 consists of 15 residues. V lost 0 bases to trimming and J lost 5 bases; unmatched junction nucleotides: 6. Written as DNA, the CDR3 is TGCGCCAGCAGCTTGGCCTCGGACAGGGCCGAGACCCAGTACTTC. Translated: CASSLASDRAETQYF.

V gene TRBV7-6 combines with J gene TRBJ2-3; 11 bases map to TRBD2. The CDR3 totals 16 residues. Germline V lookup: CDR1 SGHVS, CDR2 FNYEAQ. V dropped 5 bases and J dropped 2; count of bases not matched to a gene: 6. CDR3 coding DNA: TGTGCCAGCAGCAAGGGACTAGCGGAAACCACAGATACGCAGTATTTT. It translates to CASSKGLAETTDTQYF.

The V call is TRBV6-5, the J call TRBJ2-7, with 8 bases that match TRBD1. V lost 5 bases and J lost 4; bases outside the gene matches: 7. Per germline, CDR1 MNHEY and CDR2 SVGAGI. The CDR3 spans 14 residues. CDR3 in DNA: TGTGCCAGCAGTCGGGCAGGGGGCGGTTACGAGCAGTACTTC. Translating it yields CASSRAGGGYEQYF.

This clone appeared a single time. This chain joins TRBV5-1 and TRBJ1-2, with 8 bases that match TRBD1. The CDR3 extends over 15 amino acids. Germline trimming cut 7 bases from V and 5 bases from J; bases unmatched to any gene: 13. CDR1 is SGHRS, CDR2 YFSETQ, per germline. DNA of the CDR3: TGCGCCAGCCGCCCCCCCGACAGGGGAGAGTATGGCTACACCTTC. It specifies CASRPPDRGEYGYTF.

Regarding this clone: This specimen includes other DNA sequences encoding the same CDR3. The chain recombines TRBV5-1 with TRBJ2-1; D gene ambiguous. V was cut by 1 base and J by 1 base, with 9 bases left in between. The CDR3 consists of 15 residues. Per the germline V gene, CDR1 is SGHRS and CDR2 is YFSETQ. The CDR3 spells CASSLSSGSYNEQFF. In DNA, the CDR3 is TGCGCCAGCAGCTTGTCCTCAGGATCCTACAATGAGCAGTTCTTC.

V and J are TRBV5-1 and TRBJ1-4; 7 bases are a match to TRBD1. The CDR3 spans 15 residues. V lost 3 bases and J lost 0; bases outside the gene matches: 2. Germline V CDR1 and CDR2: SGHRS, YFSETQ. The CDR3 DNA sequence: TGCGCCAGCAGCTGGGGACAGACAACTAATGAAAAACTGTTTTTT. It codes for CASSWGQTTNEKLFF.

The gene calls are TRBV19 and TRBJ1-1, with a tentative D call TRBD1 (5 bases). V was shortened by 7 bases and J by 1 base, with 10 bases between the two germline ends. Germline V gene sequence: CDR1 LNHDA, CDR2 SQIVND (reference sequence). The CDR3 runs to 13 residues. This CDR3 reads CASKRGQNTEAFF. The CDR3 DNA reads as TGTGCCAGTAAACGCGGACAGAACACTGAAGCTTTCTTT. Full variable domain (outside the CDR3, taken from reference TRBV19 and TRBJ1-1): DGGITQSPKYLFRKEGQNVTLSCEQNLNHDAMYWYRQDPGQGLRLIYYSQIVNDFQKGDIAEGYSVSREKKESFPLTVTSAQKNPTAFYLCASKRGQNTEAFFGQGTRLTVV.

The CDR3 DNA reads TGTGCCTGGAGGACGACAGGGGCAGGAAACACCATATATTTT. The encoded protein is CAWRTTGAGNTIYF. V usage is TRBV30 and J usage is TRBJ1-3; the match to TRBD1 covers 8 bases. The V gene end was trimmed by 3 bases and the J gene end by 4 bases; junction bases not matched to a gene: 5. The germline V gene encodes CDR1 GTSNPN and CDR2 SVGIG (reference sequence). This CDR3 is 14 amino acids long.

J is TRBJ2-7 and V is TRBV6-1, with D possibly TRBD1 on 6 matching bases. The CDR3 consists of 13 residues. V was trimmed by 5 bases and J by 2 bases, leaving 10 bases between them. The germline V gene encodes CDR1 MNHNS and CDR2 SASEGT. The CDR3 DNA reads TGTGCCAGCAGTTGGAAGGGGGCCTACGAGCAGTACTTC. Translation gives CASSWKGAYEQYF.

This clone was recorded once. V and J are TRBV28 and TRBJ2-1; tentative D call: TRBD2 (5 bases). The CDR3 spans 14 residues. Germline V lookup: CDR1 MDHEN, CDR2 SYDVKM. Deletions cut 8 bases from V and 0 bases from J, with 11 bases between. As DNA, the CDR3 is TGTGCCAGCTTACCGGGGAGCTCCTACAATGAGCAGTTCTTC. This codes for CASLPGSSYNEQFF. Looking up the rest from reference TRBV28 and TRBJ2-1 gives the full variable domain: DVKVTQSSRYLVKRTGEKVFLECVQDMDHENMFWYRQDPGLGLRLIYFSYDVKMKEKGDIPEGYSVSREKKERFSLILESASTNQTSMYLCASLPGSSYNEQFFGPGTRLTVL.